The rows below give T cell receptor beta chains drawn from one sample of a study of T cell changes during pregnancy in multiple sclerosis. Sequencing used immunoSEQ multiplex PCR; TCRdb keeps in-frame clones, though not all of them. The table includes about 40,000 clones, around 94% detected once. This specimen consisted of CD4+ T cells from peripheral blood mononuclear cells, obtained before pregnancy. The receptors were sampled from a female donor with multiple sclerosis, enrolled in a pregnancy study. CDR3s include the opening cysteine and the closing phenylalanine or tryptophan. The D gene is left open where the match is weak. Clone size appears in some rows only: once, few, many, or a class for an expanded clone.

d_call	v_call	j_call	clone_size	cdr3_nt	cdr3_aa
TRBD2	TRBV11-2	TRBJ2-7	NA	TGTGCCAGCAGCTGGGGACTAGCGGGAGGGCCTGCCTCCGAGCAGTACTTC	CASSWGLAGGPASEQYF
NA	TRBV2	TRBJ2-5	NA	TGTGCCAGCAGCGCCGGGGTGCGTACGGAGACCCAGTACTTC	CASSAGVRTETQYF
NA	TRBV28	TRBJ2-7	NA	TGTGCCAGCAGAACCCGGGACATCCCTTCCTACGAGCAGTACTTC	CASRTRDIPSYEQYF
NA	TRBV27	TRBJ1-1	NA	TGTGCCAGCAGGAGGGGGGGGGACACTGAAGCTTTCTTT	CASRRGGDTEAFF
NA	TRBV28	TRBJ1-2	once	TGTGCCAGCAGCCGCCAGGACAGTGCCTTTTATGGCTACACCTTC	CASSRQDSAFYGYTF
TRBD2	TRBV14	TRBJ2-1	NA	TGTGCCAGCAGCCCCTTACTAGCGGGAGTAGGTGCAGGGCAGTTCTTC	CASSPLLAGVGAGQFF
TRBD1	TRBV14	TRBJ2-3	NA	TGTGCCAGCAGCCTGGGACAGCGTAGCACAGATACGCAGTATTTT	CASSLGQRSTDTQYF
NA	TRBV7-2	TRBJ1-3	NA	TGTGCCAGCAGCCGGAGTAGCACAAACACCATATATTTT	CASSRSSTNTIYF
NA	TRBV4-2	TRBJ2-1	NA	TGTGCCAGCAGCCAAGATAGCAACTACAATGAGCAGTTCTTC	CASSQDSNYNEQFF
TRBD2	TRBV13	TRBJ2-3	NA	TGTGCCAGCAGCTTAGGAGGACTAGCGGGGGCCGGGGATACGCAGTATTTT	CASSLGGLAGAGDTQYF
TRBD1	TRBV27	TRBJ1-5	NA	TGTGCCAGCAGTTTCGGGACAGGGAATCAGCCCCAGCATTTT	CASSFGTGNQPQHF
TRBD2	TRBV7-9	TRBJ2-7	NA	TGTGCCAGCAGCTGGGGGACTAGCTCGGACGAGCAGTACTTC	CASSWGTSSDEQYF
NA	TRBV5-4	TRBJ2-3	NA	TGTGCCAGCAGCTACGTCTCCGGCTCTCGTGAGGAGTATTTT	CASSYVSGSREEYF
NA	TRBV29-1	TRBJ1-1	NA	TGCAGCGAAGCGACAGAAATGAACACTGAAGCTTTCTTT	CSEATEMNTEAFF
TRBD2	TRBV27	TRBJ2-3	NA	TGTGCCAGCACCCTTAGCGGGAGGGCCACAGATACGCAGTATTTT	CASTLSGRATDTQYF
NA	TRBV28	TRBJ2-5	once	TGTGCCAGCAGTAAGACTGTCGGGAGAACGGAGACCCAGTACTTC	CASSKTVGRTETQYF
TRBD1	TRBV28	TRBJ1-1	NA	TGTGCCAGCATCGAGGGGGCGATGAACACTGAAGCTTTCTTT	CASIEGAMNTEAFF
NA	TRBV6-1	TRBJ1-1	NA	TGTGCCAGCGGCGGACAGATGAACACTGAAGCTTTCTTT	CASGGQMNTEAFF
NA	TRBV5-1	TRBJ1-1	NA	TGCGCCAGCAGCCCTATAGAGAACACTGAAGCTTTCTTT	CASSPIENTEAFF
TRBD1	TRBV4-1	TRBJ1-4	NA	TGCGCCAGCAGCCCATATGGAACTACACACAGGGGAGAGAATGAAAAACTGTTTTTT	CASSPYGTTHRGENEKLFF
NA	TRBV5-4	TRBJ2-1	NA	TGTGCCAGCAGCTTATCCCCAAGCAAGAGCTCCTACAATGAGCAGTTCTTC	CASSLSPSKSSYNEQFF
NA	TRBV5-1	TRBJ2-3	NA	TGCGCCAGCAGCTCGCCTCAGGGAAGGGGGGGAGATACGCAGTATTTT	CASSSPQGRGGDTQYF
NA	TRBV15	TRBJ2-1	NA	TGTGCCACCAGCACTCGGGTCACCGGGAATGAGCAGTTCTTC	CATSTRVTGNEQFF
TRBD1	TRBV10-3	TRBJ1-3	NA	TGTGCCATCAGTGTCCGGGACAGGGGGGATTCTGGAAACACCATATATTTT	CAISVRDRGDSGNTIYF
NA	TRBV19	TRBJ2-7	NA	TGTGCCAGTAGTATAGTCACTAGAGGTACCTACGAGCAGTACTTC	CASSIVTRGTYEQYF
NA	TRBV18	TRBJ1-2	once	TGTGCCAGCTCATCGACGGGAGCTAACTATGGCTACACCTTC	CASSSTGANYGYTF
TRBD1	TRBV2	TRBJ2-1	NA	TGTGCCAGCACTACCGGCGGGGACAGGGGTTACAATGAGCAGTTCTTC	CASTTGGDRGYNEQFF
TRBD2	TRBV7-2	TRBJ2-7	NA	TGTGCCAGCAGCAGCGGGAGAGGCCCCTACGAGCAGTACTTC	CASSSGRGPYEQYF
TRBD2	TRBV5-8	TRBJ2-5	once	TGTGCCAGCAGCCGAGGGACTAGCGGGAGAATGTCCCAGTACTTC	CASSRGTSGRMSQYF
NA	TRBV4-1	TRBJ1-5	NA	TGCGCCACCGTAGAGGCGGTGCTTGATCAGCCCCAGCATTTT	CATVEAVLDQPQHF
TRBD1	TRBV15	TRBJ1-1	NA	TGTGCCACCAGCAGAGATCAGGGGGCCCCTAAGGGAGCTTTCTTT	CATSRDQGAPKGAFF
TRBD2	TRBV4-2	TRBJ2-3	once	TGTGCCAGCAGCCAAGAATGGGACCGTACTAGCGCCCGCACAGATACGCAGTATTTT	CASSQEWDRTSARTDTQYF
TRBD1	TRBV5-1	TRBJ2-2	NA	TGCGCCAGCAGCGCCGGGACAGGGTCGAACACCGGGGAGCTGTTTTTT	CASSAGTGSNTGELFF
NA	TRBV28	TRBJ2-5	NA	TGTGCCAGCAGTCGCGGCTTCGAAGAGACCCAGTACTTC	CASSRGFEETQYF
NA	TRBV10-3	TRBJ1-2	NA	TGTGCCATCAGTGAGTCCGCCAGGGACTATGGCTACACCTTC	CAISESARDYGYTF
NA	TRBV6-1	TRBJ1-4	few	TGTGCCAGCAGTGAAACAGGGATCGTCACTGAAAAACTGTTTTTT	CASSETGIVTEKLFF
NA	TRBV6-1	TRBJ2-3	NA	TGTGCCAGCAGTGAAAAGCCCGGGAGTAGGGGTGATACGCAGTATTTT	CASSEKPGSRGDTQYF
TRBD2	TRBV7-9	TRBJ2-3	once	TGTGCCAGCAGCTCCCGAAGGCTAGCGGGAGGGGGCGCAGATACGCAGTATTTT	CASSSRRLAGGGADTQYF
TRBD2	TRBV19	TRBJ2-7	NA	TGTGCCAGTAGTACAGGACTAGCGGGAGACGAGCAGTACTTC	CASSTGLAGDEQYF
TRBD1	TRBV7-2	TRBJ2-6	NA	TGTGCCAGCAGCGCAGACAGGGTTCCAATATTTGGGGCCAACGTCCTGACTTTC	CASSADRVPIFGANVLTF
NA	TRBV7-2	TRBJ2-7	once	TGTGCCAGCAGCTTATACAGGGCGGGGGCCTACGAGCAGTACTTC	CASSLYRAGAYEQYF
NA	TRBV7-2	TRBJ2-1	NA	TGTGCCAGCAGCTTTCTCATTCGCGGCAACTCCTACAATGAGCAGTTCTTC	CASSFLIRGNSYNEQFF
NA	TRBV28	TRBJ1-5	NA	TGTGCCAGCAGCCCCCGGGCAGGGTTGGGCAATCAGCCCCAGCATTTT	CASSPRAGLGNQPQHF
NA	TRBV27	TRBJ1-3	NA	TGTGCCAGCAGACCAACAGGGACTGGAAACACCATATATTTT	CASRPTGTGNTIYF
TRBD1	TRBV19	TRBJ1-2	NA	TGTGCCAGTAGCGCGGGACAGGGGGTCTTCTATGGCTACACCTTC	CASSAGQGVFYGYTF
TRBD1	TRBV11-2	TRBJ2-3	NA	TGTGCCAGCAGCTTAGACAGGGGGCCAGATACGCAGTATTTT	CASSLDRGPDTQYF
NA	TRBV6-1	TRBJ2-5	NA	TGTGCCAGCAACCGGGTGGGTGACTCCCAAGAGACCCAGTACTTC	CASNRVGDSQETQYF
NA	TRBV27	TRBJ2-7	NA	TGTGCCAGCAGTCCCATGCACCTAACAGGGTACGAGCAGTACTTC	CASSPMHLTGYEQYF
NA	TRBV2	TRBJ1-6	NA	TGTGCCAGCAGTCGGGACGGGAGCTCCTATAATTCACCCCTCCACTTT	CASSRDGSSYNSPLHF
NA	TRBV2	TRBJ1-5	NA	TGTGCCAGCAGTAAAGACCAGACAGTCATGGGCAGTCAGCCCCAGCATTTT	CASSKDQTVMGSQPQHF
NA	TRBV14	TRBJ1-2	NA	TGTGCCAGCAGCCAGAGTGATAGATGGCGGAGCGGGTATGGCTACACCTTC	CASSQSDRWRSGYGYTF